These 15 T cell receptor beta chains were all obtained from the same sample, sequenced in a study of T cell responses to AZD1222 COVID-19 vaccine. TCRdb's copy holds only in-frame clones and misses some; the assay was immunoSEQ multiplex PCR. The sample yields approximately 120,000 clones, approximately 90% seen once. The source was peripheral blood, collected on day 0 of AZD1222 vaccination. The receptors were gathered from an adult in good health.

This chain links TRBV6-2 or TRBV6-3 with TRBJ1-5; no clear D gene. Looked up from germline, CDR1 is MNHEY and CDR2 is SVGEGT. The V and J ends lost 2 bases and 3 bases respectively, with 23 bases between them. This CDR3 has 19 amino acids. CDR3 region: CASSYRALGLLGNNQPQHF. The CDR3 coding sequence is TGTGCCAGCAGTTACAGAGCGCTAGGTCTCCTCGGGAACAATCAGCCCCAGCATTTT.

This clone was detected only a few times. The CDR3 sequence is CASSSRDRGDSPLHF. CDR3 nucleotide sequence: TGTGCCAGCAGTAGCCGGGACAGGGGTGATTCACCCCTCCACTTT. J is TRBJ1-6 and V is TRBV6-5, with TRBD1 matching 10 bases. The germline CDR1 and CDR2 sequences are MNHEY and SVGAGI. The ends lost 5 bases at V and 8 bases at J; junction bases unmatched: 6. The CDR3 runs 15 residues.

The chain couples TRBV9 to TRBJ1-6, with TRBD1 as a possible D gene (5 bases). CDR3 length: 14 residues. Germline V lookup: CDR1 SGDLS, CDR2 YYNGEE. V gave up 1 base and J gave up 7 bases, with 9 bases separating them. The CDR3 DNA follows: TGTGCCAGCAGCGTACAGGGTAGGAATTCACCCCTCCACTTT. Protein: CASSVQGRNSPLHF. The full variable domain, with the rest looked up from reference TRBV9 and TRBJ1-6, is DSGVTQTPKHLITATGQRVTLRCSPRSGDLSVYWYQQSLDQGLQFLIQYYNGEERAKGNILERFSAQQFPDLHSELNLSSLELGDSALYFCASSVQGRNSPLHFGNGTRLTVT.

The genes are TRBV7-9 and TRBJ1-4, with D possibly being TRBD1 (5 bases). The length of the CDR3 is 18 residues. The germline V gene has CDR1 SEHNR and CDR2 FQNEAQ (reference sequence). Trimming took 4 bases from V and 2 from J, leaving 20 bases between them. This CDR3 is CASSSSVRGPGTNEKLFF. CDR3 nucleotides: TGTGCCAGCAGCTCCAGTGTAAGGGGCCCCGGGACTAATGAAAAACTGTTTTTT.

The count of this clone is one. This sequence joins TRBV7-2 and TRBJ1-6, with D maybe TRBD1 (5 bases). V lost 5 bases, J lost 9 bases, and 17 bases lay in between. CDR1 is SGHTA and CDR2 is FQGNSA in the germline V gene. This CDR3 region has 15 residues. CDR3 protein: CASSLGAGQGSPLHF. The CDR3 DNA is TGTGCCAGCAGCCTTGGAGCCGGCCAGGGTTCACCCCTCCACTTT.

This rearrangement joins TRBV28 to TRBJ1-5; D is undetermined. The germline V gene encodes CDR1 MDHEN and CDR2 SYDVKM. The CDR3 is made up of 13 amino acids. Trimming stripped 5 bases from V and 7 bases from J, with 12 bases between. The CDR3 DNA follows: TGTGCCAGCAGTCCGAGAGGGAGGCAGCCCCAGCATTTT. Translating it yields CASSPRGRQPQHF.

The chain employs TRBV6-1 and TRBJ1-6; a possible D gene is TRBD1 (5 bases). With 5 bases removed from V and 9 bases from J, the gap between germline ends came to 14 bases. This CDR3 is built from 14 residues. The germline V gene has CDR1 MNHNS and CDR2 SASEGT. CDR3 residues: CASSNRDGGSPLHF. The DNA for the CDR3 is TGTGCCAGCAGTAACCGGGATGGGGGTTCACCCCTCCACTTT.

The chain is built from TRBV24-1 and TRBJ2-5, with D perhaps matching TRBD1 (5 bases). The CDR3 runs 13 residues. CDR1 is KGHDR and CDR2 is SFDVKD in the germline V gene. Trimming removed 7 bases at V and 0 bases at J, with 8 bases between. The CDR3 loop reads CATRYRYQETQYF. CDR3 sequence (DNA): TGTGCCACCAGATACAGGTACCAAGAGACCCAGTACTTC.

The chain employs TRBV28 and TRBJ1-2; D remains ambiguous. This CDR3 contains 14 residues. Germline values: CDR1 MDHEN, CDR2 SYDVKM. Trimming stripped 5 bases from V and 7 bases from J, with 17 bases between. In DNA, the CDR3 is TGTGCCAGCAGTCGCCGGAACACTGCTGGTGGCTACACCTTC. Translating gives CASSRRNTAGGYTF.

The chain employs TRBV4-1 and TRBJ2-2; 10 bases match TRBD1. The CDR3 has 18 residues. J was trimmed by 0 bases and V by 0 bases; bases with no gene match: 4. Germline assignment: CDR1 MGHRA and CDR2 YSYEKL. The DNA of the CDR3 is TGCGCCAGCAGCCAAGATGGACAGGGGGTTGCGAACACCGGGGAGCTGTTTTTT. Translated, it gives CASSQDGQGVANTGELFF.

The V and J genes are TRBV27 and TRBJ1-3; D possibly corresponds to TRBD1 (5 bases). Trimming cost V 3 bases and J 2 bases, with 5 bases left between them. Germline V gives CDR1 MNHEY, CDR2 SMNVEV (reference sequence). The CDR3 consists of 13 residues. The CDR3 DNA reads TGTGCCAGCAGTTTCAGGGCTGGAAACACCATATATTTT. It codes for CASSFRAGNTIYF.

The rearrangement links TRBV15 to TRBJ2-3, with a weak D call TRBD2 (6 bases). Germline V gene sequence: CDR1 LNHNV, CDR2 YYDKDF (reference sequence). CDR3 length: 13 amino acids. Trimming took 4 bases from V and 6 from J, leaving 11 bases between them. The CDR3 loop reads CATSTNREDTQYF. The CDR3 nucleotides read TGTGCCACCAGCACCAACCGGGAGGATACGCAGTATTTT.

The chain employs TRBV19 and TRBJ2-3; 7 bases line up with TRBD2. CDR1 and CDR2 from the germline V gene are LNHDA and SQIVND (reference sequence). V trimming: 4 bases; J trimming: 4 bases; junction bases outside the gene matches: 8. The CDR3 is made up of 15 amino acids. Here the CDR3 reads CASSKLAGEPDTQYF. The CDR3 DNA reads as TGTGCCAGTAGTAAACTGGCGGGAGAACCAGATACGCAGTATTTT.

The DNA for the CDR3 is TGTGCCAGCAGTTTACTGGACAGGGTAAATAATGAAAAACTGTTTTTT. It encodes CASSLLDRVNNEKLFF. V usage is TRBV28 and J usage is TRBJ1-4; 8 nucleotides agree with TRBD1. Germline lookup yields CDR1 MDHEN and CDR2 SYDVKM. The CDR3 totals 16 residues. V dropped 2 bases and J dropped 4; count of bases not matched to a gene: 6.

The rearrangement joins TRBV6-5 to TRBJ1-1; a weak D match, TRBD1 (6 bases). The CDR3 runs 16 residues. The germline V gene has CDR1 MNHEY and CDR2 SVGAGI. Trimming removed 4 bases at V and 0 bases at J, with 15 bases between. The CDR3 protein is CASSFEDSFMNTEAFF. The CDR3 nucleotides are TGTGCCAGCAGTTTCGAGGACAGTTTTATGAACACTGAAGCTTTCTTT.